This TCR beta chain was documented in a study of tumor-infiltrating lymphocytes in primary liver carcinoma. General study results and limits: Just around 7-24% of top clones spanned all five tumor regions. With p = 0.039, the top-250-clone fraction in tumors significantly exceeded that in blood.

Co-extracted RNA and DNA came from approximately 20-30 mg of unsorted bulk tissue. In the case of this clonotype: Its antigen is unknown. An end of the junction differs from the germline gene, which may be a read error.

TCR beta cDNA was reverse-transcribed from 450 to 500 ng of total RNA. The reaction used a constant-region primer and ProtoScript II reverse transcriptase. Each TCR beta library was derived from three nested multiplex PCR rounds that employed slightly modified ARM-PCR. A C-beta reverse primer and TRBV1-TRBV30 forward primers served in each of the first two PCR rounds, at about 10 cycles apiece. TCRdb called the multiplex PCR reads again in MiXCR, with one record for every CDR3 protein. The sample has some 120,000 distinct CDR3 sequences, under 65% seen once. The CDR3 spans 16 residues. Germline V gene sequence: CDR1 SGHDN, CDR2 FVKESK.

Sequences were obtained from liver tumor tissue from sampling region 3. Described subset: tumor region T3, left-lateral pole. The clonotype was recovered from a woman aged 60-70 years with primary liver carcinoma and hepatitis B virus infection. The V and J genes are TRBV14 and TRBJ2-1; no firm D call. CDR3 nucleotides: TGTGCCAGCAGCTATCCCGGCGGAAGCTCCAACAATGAGCAGTTCTTC. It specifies CASSYPGGSSNNEQFF.